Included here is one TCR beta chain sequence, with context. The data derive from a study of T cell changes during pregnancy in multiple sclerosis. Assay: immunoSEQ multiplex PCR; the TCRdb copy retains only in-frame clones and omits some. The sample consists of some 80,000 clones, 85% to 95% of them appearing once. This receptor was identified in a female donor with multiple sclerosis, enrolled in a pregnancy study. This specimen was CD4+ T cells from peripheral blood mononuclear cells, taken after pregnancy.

The CDR3 DNA reads TGTGCCAGCAGTTTAGGACACACGAATACGCAGTATTTT. Translation gives CASSLGHTNTQYF. J is TRBJ2-3 and V is TRBV2, with D maybe TRBD1 (5 bases). The germline gives CDR1 SNHLY, CDR2 FYNNEI. V was shortened by 5 bases and J by 7 bases, with 13 bases between the two germline ends. The CDR3 is 13 residues long. Together with reference TRBV2 and TRBJ2-3, the CDR3 gives the full variable domain: EPEVTQTPSHQVTQMGQEVILRCVPISNHLYFYWYRQILGQKVEFLVSFYNNEISEKSEIFDDQFSVERPDGSNFTLKIRSTKLEDSAMYFCASSLGHTNTQYFGPGTRLTVL.